The T cell receptor (beta chain) described here comes from a study of tissue T cells after allogeneic stem cell transplantation. About this clone: Its antigen is unidentified.

The CDR3 contains 16 residues. Germline V gives CDR1 MDHEN, CDR2 SYDVKM. V gave up 7 bases and J gave up 3 bases; unmatched junction bases: 10. Study-wide results and caveats: Anatomically similar tissues had similar TCR repertoires within each patient.

Here immunoSEQ multiplex PCR was the method, and the copy in TCRdb shows in-frame clones only, minus some. Of some 25,000 clones in the sample, roughly 70% are singletons; the top ten hold approximately 8%. The chain uses TRBV28 and TRBJ2-5; 11 nucleotides align to TRBD2. The receptor comes from an older female donor with lung cancer. The specimen was tissue from the ileum, collected at autopsy. CDR3 nucleotide sequence: TGTGCCAGCAATTCGGCCGGGACTAGCGGTGAAGAGACCCAGTACTTC. This encodes CASNSAGTSGEETQYF.